These T cell receptor beta chains were read from a single sample in a study of neoadjuvant anti-PD-1 for oral cavity cancer. Sequencing used immunoSEQ multiplex PCR; TCRdb keeps in-frame clones, though not all of them. The table includes 30,000 to 35,000 clones, approximately 87% detected once. The specimen comprised PBMCs, sampled before nivolumab (anti-PD-1) treatment. These receptors were obtained from a person aged 40 to 85 with oral cavity squamous cell carcinoma. CDR3s leave out the opening cysteine and the closing phenylalanine or tryptophan. Each record gives: V gene, J gene, D gene, CDR3 protein. A D gene is named only where the DNA matches it firmly.

>TRBV7-9|TRBJ2-7|TRBD1
ASSFGTGGTYEQY
>TRBV2|TRBJ1-4|.
ASRAERGREKLF
>TRBV11-2|TRBJ2-7|TRBD1
ASSWDRGIYEQY
>TRBV27|TRBJ1-6|.
ASSWGNLPGRQNSPLH
>TRBV4-3|TRBJ2-1|.
ASSQDPIGREQF
>TRBV5-1|TRBJ1-6|TRBD1
ASSSRTGANNSPLH
>TRBV4-2|TRBJ1-1|.
ASRGGAGEAF
>TRBV19|TRBJ1-2|.
ASSIDGPYGYT
>TRBV4-3|TRBJ1-4|.
ASSLLGESKKLF
>TRBV28|TRBJ1-5|.
ASTTTGFSNQPQH
>TRBV5-1|TRBJ1-3|TRBD1
ASSWSGTGFEGSGNTIY
>TRBV11-2|TRBJ1-4|.
ASSLGWAGNEKLF
>TRBV2|TRBJ2-3|.
ASKRGTSTDTQY
>TRBV5-6|TRBJ2-3|TRBD1
ASGRGRTDTQY
>TRBV7-2|TRBJ2-1|TRBD2
ASSLRAQRGGDF
>TRBV11-2|TRBJ2-3|.
ASTGSTDTQY
>TRBV19|TRBJ2-5|TRBD2
ASSPGLAGAETQY
>TRBV5-6|TRBJ1-2|.
ASSLFNYGYT
>TRBV28|TRBJ1-2|.
ASSWDYGYT
>TRBV7-9|TRBJ2-1|TRBD1
ASSQGAYNEQF
>TRBV6-1|TRBJ1-2|.
ASIVGPVSNYGYT